This T cell receptor (beta chain) was captured in a study of cytomegalovirus exposure and HLA in healthy donors (dated by TCRdb to the late 2010s). For the wider study: In an earlier analysis of around 540 of the donors, 276 Gb of sequence data and 90 million to 130 million unique TCR beta sequences from about 179 million T cells were reported. Approximately 300 gigabases of sequencing data and tens of millions of unique TCR sequences were included in an early release covering 500 to 750 HLA-typed donors. The genetic ancestry cluster associated with self-reported Caucasian donors included 70% to 85% of the roughly 380 genotyped donors. The aim of the study was to test whether cataloging public T cell receptors could identify signatures of past pathogen exposure. The T cell repertoires of roughly 660 subjects were profiled by immunosequencing and related to cytomegalovirus serostatus. A separate validation cohort of some 130 different subjects was used in addition to the roughly 670-subject first cohort. To predict cytomegalovirus infection status, the study brought together high-throughput TCR immunosequencing, statistical association of individual TCRs with disease status, and machine learning. To study patterns of TCR occurrence, a later analysis re-analyzed previously published TCR beta repertoires from around 670 donors and added high-resolution HLA genotyping. The later analysis used no new phenotypic data to find candidate immune exposures, relying instead on TCR beta sequences and their occurrence across donors. To decide whether each TCR beta V gene segment behaved as functional or pseudogenic, an earlier analysis of some 600 of the donors relied on high-throughput TCR beta sequencing. Alongside the repertoire data, information on donor age, sex, ethnicity and CMV serostatus was compiled. In a later genetic analysis, genome-wide SNP genotypes for about 65% of the roughly 700 donors were used, and that subset was treated as a discovery cohort. All discovery cohort repertoires had been generated using a single sequencing platform. HLA typing covered class I and class II loci at four-digit resolution. Typing coverage differed by locus: A, B, C, DRB1 and DQB1 were typed in about 620-640 donors, DQA1 in roughly 510, DPA1 in nearly 610, and DPB1 in 400 to 490. Five DR-DQ haplotypes were handled as single units for association and clustering because linkage in the cohort was strong. On average, around 230,000 unique TCR beta nucleotide sequences were sequenced per donor among 300 to 500 genotyped donors of the cohort, with around 19% of those sequences being non-productive. The study at large found these results: The classifier was reported to diagnose cytomegalovirus status with high specificity and sensitivity in both the original cohort and the validation cohort. In a later analysis, HLA-associated TCR beta chains were found to be more clonally expanded and to have lower generation probabilities than equally common non-associated chains. The cohort was sequenced for TCR beta chains only, and without alpha or paired-chain data the features that could be detected were limited. A total of 164 TCR beta chains were listed by the study as associated with cytomegalovirus. The authors suggested that the approach could potentially be extended to other disease states and immunological phenotypes. When HLA alleles, especially DR and DQ, strongly co-occurred, TCR associations were difficult to assign to individual alleles. A further reported finding was that TCR beta sequences accurately predicted the HLA-A and HLA-B alleles for most subjects in the first cohort. A group of highly shared sequence variants was considered likely to be a technical artifact of the sequencing pipeline. An earlier analysis of 587 of the donors showed that most TCR beta V segments appeared in productive rearrangements either about 90% or about 30% of the time, which broadly matched IMGT annotations. Because the 87-base-pair reads could not distinguish some IMGT-functional V segments, including TRBV6-2 and TRBV6-3, those segments were excluded. Because HLA typing was unavailable for some donors at each locus, only the typed subset was used in association tests. Three of the identified cytomegalovirus-associated TCR beta chains were confirmed in vitro to be specific for cytomegalovirus antigens. In a later analysis, over 15,000 TCR beta sequences were associated with specific HLA alleles at a false discovery rate of 0.05. In a later analysis, TCR association rates were found to vary across HLA loci, with the most associated TCRs seen for DRB1 alleles and the fewest for HLA-C alleles. Immune exposure information for the cohort was limited to CMV serostatus. Most TCR sequences were observed very rarely across donors, whereas some public TCRs were present in many individuals. Because counts were too low, about 15 rarely observed V segments, including chromosome 9 orphons, were left out of the earlier analysis of a few hundred of the donors. In a later analysis, most CMV-associated TCR beta chains were found to appear HLA-restricted, with HLA associations seemingly driven largely by CMV exposure. In a later genetic analysis, a missense DCLRE1C variant was associated with V-gene and J-gene trimming of TCR beta chains, and the association was replicated in an independent cohort. Linkage disequilibrium might explain the correlated functional status among segregating V segments, but an unknown experimental factor could not be excluded. According to a later genetic analysis, donors in an Asian-associated ancestry cluster had fewer N-insertions in productive TCRs than the approximately 630-donor mean. According to a later analysis, parvovirus B19, influenza, CMV and Epstein-Barr virus appeared linked to several top co-occurrence clusters. Sequencing depth was assumed to be roughly uniform across donors in the presence/absence analyses, though that assumption may not hold.

The method was the immunoSEQ multiplex PCR assay. The multiplex PCR relied on a mix of 60 forward primers for TCR Vbeta segments and 13 reverse primers for TCR Jbeta segments. Amplification of the CDR3 region of rearranged TCR beta genes was performed with a multiplex PCR assay on genomic DNA. On the Illumina HiSeq System, the amplified TCR beta libraries were sequenced as 87-base-pair reads. The original methods were these. Across the 700 or so repertoires, a later analysis counted approximately 75 million unique TCR beta chains, some 11 million of which were shared by at least two donors. A nearest-neighbor algorithm error-corrected the raw reads and collapsed the reads into unique sequences, merging closely related sequences to remove PCR and sequencing errors. To assign V, D and J gene segments, CDR3 sequences were aligned to IMGT reference sequences. For a sequence to be retained, a match of at least six nucleotides to both a V gene segment and a J gene segment was required. Rearrangements were called productive when the CDR3 lacked stop codons and stayed in frame with V and J; all others were non-productive. CDR3 was defined according to IMGT convention as the region running from the second conserved V-encoded cysteine to the conserved J-encoded phenylalanine. The earlier analysis of fewer than 750 of the donors excluded sequences that lacked an unambiguous match to a single V gene segment. In an earlier analysis of 500 to 750 of the donors, V segments were called functional above 56.7% productive rearrangements and were called segregating when the between-donor standard deviation exceeded 5%. A statistical classification framework was built to diagnose cytomegalovirus status from the catalog of TCR beta chain sequences. V and J gene assignment, in a later analysis, came from comparing TCR nucleotide sequences with IMGT/GENE-DB human TR gene sequences. The TCRdist pipeline was used in a later analysis to assign CDR3 sequences and most-parsimonious VDJ recombination scenarios. In a later analysis, each TCR beta chain was defined by its CDR3 amino acid sequence together with its V-gene family, and reads without a unique V-gene family were excluded. As a way to deal with suspected cross-contamination and a sequencing artifact, a later analysis dropped approximately 590 nucleotide sequences that were highly shared and had low generation probability. A later analysis calculated a clonal expansion index for each public chain from normalized within-repertoire ranks of inferred template counts. In a later analysis, generation probabilities were computed with a VDJ recombination model fitted to out-of-frame rearrangements, and the resulting probabilities were checked against IGoR. In a later analysis, TCR-TCR, TCR-HLA and TCR-CMV co-occurrence was scored with hypergeometric tests, and a repertoire-size bias correction was applied to TCR pairs. False discovery rates were estimated in a later analysis by permuting HLA or CMV assignments 20 times. In a later analysis, co-occurring TCRs were grouped with DBSCAN, and TCRdist sequence similarity was added when clustering was performed within HLA-allele-positive subsets. Co-occurrence clustering excluded repertoires with fewer than 30,000 or more than 120,000 public chains, plus five with anomalous nucleotide sharing. TCRdb limited this immuneACCESS table to in-frame rearrangements with V and J called. A share of clones is missing; checked studies link under half to unresolved V genes, and the rest is unexplained. Clone size and V and J calls were adopted from that table, with D and trimming inferred from the DNA. For this sample the table gives under 200,000 clones, of which over 75% were detected only once. The ten largest clones add up to approximately 2.5% of the sample.

This clone was seen repeatedly, ten times or more. Its antigen remains unidentified. No much larger clonotype is one base removed from it; base qualities were not supplied. The cohort consisted of some 670 healthy bone marrow donors. At the time of sampling, all cohort members were nominally healthy, though unrecorded immune exposures were likely present. The donor tested CMV seronegative and was one of the 352 seronegative cohort members. A peripheral blood sample was collected from each donor, and TCR beta sequencing was performed on peripheral blood mononuclear cells. Genomic DNA extraction from the blood cell samples was performed with the Qiagen DNeasy Blood Extraction Kit. From the cysteine through the phenylalanine, the CDR3 covers 15 amino acids. Only the CDR3 part of the read is kept: 45 bases, read in frame from the first base. CDR1 and CDR2 (LNHNV, YYDKDF) derive from the germline V gene (reference sequence). The junction shows trimming of 1 base on V and 6 bases on J, and the gene matches do not reach 0 bases of it.

The sequencing sample was made of PBMCs. This TCR was recovered from a man aged 55 to 70 in good health and CMV-seronegative. The chain couples TRBV15 to TRBJ2-1, and TRBD2 matches 13 of the central bases. The DNA sequence follows: TGTGCCACCAGCAGAGGGACTAGCGGGAGCAATGAGCAGTTCTTC. Its protein product is CATSRGTSGSNEQFF.